These 5 T cell receptor beta chains came from one sample sequenced in a study of blood T cells in healthy people across ages. Through a sample-barcoded 5' primer and a J-beta primer mix, a second PCR was run for about 7 to 12 cycles. From the 5' RACE reads, TCRdb called clonotypes with MiXCR, one entry per CDR3 protein. The sample records some 1.4 million distinct CDR3 sequences, approximately 42% being singletons. Source material: blood. The receptors originated from a woman aged 18 to 35 in good health.

This clonotype came up a few times. The chain couples TRBV18 to TRBJ1-5; the match to TRBD1 covers 10 bases. In germline, CDR1 is KGHSH, CDR2 LQKENI. The J segment lost 2 bases and the V segment lost 3 bases, leaving 13 bases of the junction unmatched. This CDR3 has 19 amino acids. The CDR3 DNA is TGTGCCAGCTCACCTTCCCCGACAGGGGGCGGATCTGGCAATCAGCCCCAGCATTTT. Its translation: CASSPSPTGGGSGNQPQHF.

The CDR3 coding sequence is TGTGCCTGGAGTGTATTCAGGGTCCCCTACGAGCAGTACTTC. It is translated as CAWSVFRVPYEQYF. This chain connects TRBV30 to TRBJ2-7, with D possibly matching TRBD1 (5 bases). The CDR3 runs to 14 residues. V was cut by 0 bases and J by 2 bases, with 11 bases left in between. CDR1 and CDR2 from the germline V gene are GTSNPN and SVGIG (reference sequence).

The rearrangement uses TRBV5-1 and TRBJ1-2, with 9 bases that match TRBD1. This CDR3 contains 14 residues. Per the germline V gene, CDR1 is SGHRS and CDR2 is YFSETQ. Trimming cost V 0 bases and J 6 bases; bases outside gene matches: 3. CDR3 sequence: CASSLGDRADGYTF. The CDR3 DNA follows: TGCGCCAGCAGCTTGGGGGACAGGGCGGATGGCTACACCTTC.

J is TRBJ2-7 and V is TRBV5-1; D might be TRBD2 (6 bases). The V end was cut by 2 bases, the J end by 0 bases, with 12 bases between. This CDR3 has 15 residues. Germline CDR1 is SGHRS and CDR2 is YFSETQ. CDR3 sequence reads: CASSFFGGSSYEQYF. In DNA, the CDR3 is TGCGCCAGCAGCTTCTTTGGGGGGAGCTCCTACGAGCAGTACTTC. The variable domain in full, with the rest retrieved from reference TRBV5-1 and TRBJ2-7, is KAGVTQTPRYLIKTRGQQVTLSCSPISGHRSVSWYQQTPGQGLQFLFEYFSETQRNKGNFPGRFSGRQFSNSRSEMNVSTLELGDSALYLCASSFFGGSSYEQYFGPGTRLTVT.

This clonotype was observed a few times. The chain employs TRBV7-2 and TRBJ2-3; no clear D. This CDR3 region has 13 residues. Germline V gene lookup returns CDR1 SGHTA and CDR2 FQGNSA. V was clipped by 7 bases and J by 2 bases, with 10 bases between them. The CDR3 nucleotides read TGTGCCAGCATCCCAGCCTTCACAGATACGCAGTATTTT. Its protein is CASIPAFTDTQYF.